A single sample is the source of the 29 T cell receptor beta chains below, sequenced in a study of cytomegalovirus exposure and HLA in healthy donors. A multiplex PCR was run with 60 Vbeta primers and 13 Jbeta primers. Produced via immunoSEQ multiplex PCR; TCRdb's table is partial and in-frame only. The top ten clones hold roughly 0.76% of a sample with 150,000 to 200,000 clones, roughly 78% of them seen once. The sample taken for sequencing was PBMCs. These receptors originate from a woman aged 40 to 50 in good health and CMV-seronegative.

The table lists this clone with a count of one. This chain links TRBV2 with TRBJ2-5; the match to TRBD1 covers 9 bases. The length of the CDR3 is 15 residues. With 6 bases clipped from V and 0 bases from J, the junction kept 5 bases outside the gene matches. Germline V gene data show CDR1 as SNHLY and CDR2 as FYNNEI. The CDR3 loop is CASRGQGTNQETQYF. CDR3 DNA: TGTGCCAGCAGGGGACAGGGAACGAACCAAGAGACCCAGTACTTC.

V gene TRBV6-1 combines with J gene TRBJ1-5; D uncertain. The CDR3 has 13 amino acids. Trimming cost V 6 bases and J 5 bases, with 11 bases left between them. The germline V gene encodes CDR1 MNHNS and CDR2 SASEGT. The CDR3 DNA reads as TGTGCCAGCAGCCCACTCCCGTATCAGCCCCAGCATTTT. Translating it yields CASSPLPYQPQHF.

The chain uses TRBV19 and TRBJ2-7, with TRBD1 matching 9 bases. V gave up 7 bases and J gave up 2 bases; unmatched junction bases: 6. Germline V lookup: CDR1 LNHDA, CDR2 SQIVND (reference sequence). The CDR3 is 14 amino acids. Here the CDR3 DNA reads TGTGCCAGTACGCCGGGACAGGGCGCCTACGAGCAGTACTTC. Encoded protein: CASTPGQGAYEQYF.

As to this clone: This CDR3 is also generated by other DNA sequences in the sample. The chain joins TRBV30 to TRBJ2-2, with 7 bases that match TRBD2. Per the germline V gene, CDR1 is GTSNPN and CDR2 is SVGIG (reference sequence). The CDR3 contains 14 residues. The CDR3 spells CARARRELTGELFF. In DNA, the CDR3 is TGTGCGCGGGCGCGGCGGGAGCTGACCGGGGAGCTGTTTTTT.

The chain recombines TRBV21-1 with TRBJ2-1; the D call TRBD1 from the table was never checked on the DNA. TRBV21-1 counts as a pseudogene. This CDR3 is 14 amino acids long. CDR3 coding DNA: TGTGCCAGCAGCAAACCCGTAGATGACAGCTCGAAGTTCTTC. Amino acids: CASSKPVDDSSKFF.

V is TRBV2 and J is TRBJ2-5; D is possibly TRBD2 (5 bases). The V gene's germline CDR1 is SNHLY and CDR2 FYNNEI. The CDR3 consists of 13 residues. The V and J ends lost 7 bases and 4 bases respectively, with 13 bases between them. Here the CDR3 DNA reads TGTGCCAGCATAAGAGGGTGGGGAGAGACCCAGTACTTC. It encodes CASIRGWGETQYF.

The chain is built from TRBV6-5 and TRBJ2-5; 10 positions agree with TRBD2. CDR1 and CDR2 (germline): MNHEY, SVGAGI. With 2 bases clipped from V and 2 bases from J, the junction kept 2 bases outside the gene matches. The CDR3 covers 15 residues. CDR3 amino acids: CASSYGAGGQETQYF. In DNA, the CDR3 is TGTGCCAGCAGTTACGGAGCGGGAGGGCAAGAGACCCAGTACTTC.

The chain couples TRBV10-3 to TRBJ2-3; the D gene is possibly TRBD2 (6 bases). The CDR3 covers 15 residues. V was clipped by 3 bases and J by 1 base, with 11 bases between them. Germline CDR1 is ENHRY and CDR2 is SYGVKD. CDR3 bases: TGTGCCATCAGTGATTATGCTAGCGGCACAGATACGCAGTATTTT. This encodes CAISDYASGTDTQYF.

This clone was found once. The chain couples TRBV5-4 to TRBJ2-1, with D possibly TRBD1 on 6 matching bases. From germline, CDR1 is SGHNT and CDR2 YYREEE (reference sequence). There are 14 residues in the CDR3. Trimming removed 0 bases from V and 8 bases from J, with 12 bases in between. In DNA, the CDR3 is TGTGCCAGCAGCTTGGAACAGGGCTATGATGAGCAGTTCTTC. Translating gives CASSLEQGYDEQFF.

Worth noting for this clone: Other DNA variants within this sample encode the same CDR3. The V call is TRBV6-1, the J call TRBJ2-5; D is unresolved. V was shortened by 6 bases and J by 1 base, with 3 bases between the two germline ends. CDR3 size: 11 residues. Germline CDR1 is MNHNS and CDR2 is SASEGT. Here the CDR3 DNA reads TGTGCCAGCAGCTCCCAAGAGACCCAGTACTTC. This encodes CASSSQETQYF.

This chain uses TRBV5-4 with TRBJ2-5; TRBD1 agrees at 7 bases. The CDR3 consists of 15 residues. The J segment lost 4 bases and the V segment lost 4 bases, leaving 10 bases of the junction unmatched. Germline CDR1 is SGHNT and CDR2 is YYREEE (reference sequence). The CDR3: CASSTTGRPRETQYF. The DNA for the CDR3 is TGTGCCAGCAGCACGACAGGGCGGCCACGAGAGACCCAGTACTTC.

CDR3 DNA sequence: TGTGCCAGCAGCCTCCCTAGCGGGATTACGCAGTATTTT. Its protein is CASSLPSGITQYF. V and J are TRBV7-2 and TRBJ2-3, with 9 bases lining up with TRBD2. V shed 5 bases and J 8 bases; nucleotides not matched to a gene: 5. CDR1 and CDR2 from the germline V gene are SGHTA and FQGNSA. The CDR3 has 13 residues.

The V call is TRBV6-4, the J call TRBJ1-1; no clear D gene. The germline CDR1 and CDR2 sequences are MRHNA and SNTAGT. The V end lost 6 bases, the J end lost 3 bases, and 11 bases lay between the germline ends. This CDR3 is built from 13 residues. Here the CDR3 DNA reads TGTGCCAGCAGCCGGGAGGCCGACACTGAAGCTTTCTTT. Its protein product is CASSREADTEAFF.

This clone was seen more than once but under ten times. The chain uses TRBV19 and TRBJ1-1; D perhaps matches TRBD1 (5 bases). The CDR3 covers 15 residues. V was trimmed by 7 bases and J by 0 bases, leaving 15 bases between them. Germline CDR1 LNHDA, CDR2 SQIVND (reference sequence). The CDR3 nucleotides read TGTGCCAGTACCCTTGACAGACTCATGAACACTGAAGCTTTCTTT. It is translated as CASTLDRLMNTEAFF.

The chain employs TRBV6-5 and TRBJ1-5; the D is unclear. The CDR3 is 15 residues long. Germline CDR1 reads MNHEY; CDR2 reads SVGAGI. V was trimmed by 3 bases and J by 0 bases, leaving 9 bases between them. The CDR3 loop is CASSYNGGSNQPQHF. The CDR3 bases are TGTGCCAGCAGTTATAACGGCGGTAGCAATCAGCCCCAGCATTTT.

The table lists this clone with a count of one. The chain carries TRBV6-1 and TRBJ2-2; TRBD1 matches 8 bases. J gave up 4 bases and V 8 bases, and 9 bases lay outside the gene matches. In germline, CDR1 is MNHNS, CDR2 SASEGT. This CDR3 has 15 amino acids. CDR3 sequence reads: CASGTGLLTTGELFF. CDR3 coding DNA: TGTGCCAGCGGGACAGGTCTCCTAACCACCGGGGAGCTGTTTTTT.

Only one count was recorded for this clone. This chain links TRBV6-1 with TRBJ1-4; D gene uncertain. V was trimmed by 3 bases and J by 12 bases, leaving 17 bases between them. This CDR3 has 14 residues. The germline V gene has CDR1 MNHNS and CDR2 SASEGT. The CDR3 nucleotides read TGTGCCAGCAGTGACGAGTCAATTCCTGAGGAACTGTTTTTT. Translating gives CASSDESIPEELFF.

This chain connects TRBV27 to TRBJ1-3; 8 nucleotides line up with TRBD1. The germline CDR1 and CDR2 sequences are MNHEY and SMNVEV (reference sequence). There are 13 residues in the CDR3. J gave up 15 bases and V 0 bases, and 7 bases lay outside the gene matches. The CDR3 loop reads CASSLSGQGPAYF. The CDR3 coding sequence is TGTGCCAGCAGTTTATCCGGACAGGGCCCGGCATATTTT.

This clone is a singleton in its sample. The chain combines TRBV27 with TRBJ1-2; 10 nucleotides agree with TRBD1. This CDR3 region has 17 residues. Germline-derived CDR1 and CDR2 are MNHEY and SMNVEV (reference sequence). V gave up 4 bases and J gave up 4 bases; unmatched junction bases: 12. The CDR3 loop is CASSSLSGTGASYGYTF. The CDR3 bases are TGTGCCAGCAGTTCCCTAAGCGGGACAGGGGCTAGCTATGGCTACACCTTC.

This clone came up a few times. The V gene is TRBV5-4, the J gene TRBJ1-1; D uncertain. CDR3 length: 13 amino acids. Trimming shortened V by 0 bases and J by 1 base, and 4 bases separated the two germline ends. In germline, CDR1 is SGHNT, CDR2 YYREEE (reference sequence). The DNA of the CDR3 is TGTGCCAGCAGCTTGGTCCGGAACACTGAAGCTTTCTTT. It specifies CASSLVRNTEAFF.

This chain links TRBV5-4 with TRBJ2-5, with 10 positions matching TRBD2. Germline CDR1 SGHNT, CDR2 YYREEE (reference sequence). The CDR3 consists of 15 residues. Losses at the gene ends were 2 bases for V and 1 base for J; bases not matched to a gene: 2. CDR3 bases: TGTGCCAGCAGCTTAGCGGGGGGGGGCCAAGAGACCCAGTACTTC. Its translation: CASSLAGGGQETQYF.

This rearrangement joins TRBV27 to TRBJ2-1, with D perhaps matching TRBD2 (5 bases). The CDR3 totals 14 residues. The V end was cut by 5 bases, the J end by 8 bases, with 16 bases between. Germline CDR1 is MNHEY and CDR2 is SMNVEV (reference sequence). The CDR3 protein is CASSNGPGGHEQFF. The CDR3, as DNA: TGTGCCAGCAGTAACGGTCCGGGCGGGCATGAGCAGTTCTTC.

This clone was observed a few times. V usage is TRBV4-1 and J usage is TRBJ1-3; D is uncertain. Trimming removed 0 bases from V and 7 bases from J, with 13 bases in between. CDR1 is MGHRA, CDR2 YSYEKL, per germline. This CDR3 region has 15 residues. CDR3 DNA sequence: TGCGCCAGCAGCCAAGATTCCGGGGTTGGGAACACCATATATTTT. This sequence encodes CASSQDSGVGNTIYF.

This sequence joins TRBV5-1 and TRBJ1-1; 7 bases are shared with TRBD1. Germline lookup yields CDR1 SGHRS and CDR2 YFSETQ. With V trimmed by 0 bases and J by 4 bases, 3 bases remained unmatched. This CDR3 has 14 residues. The CDR3 nucleotides are TGCGCCAGCAGCTTGGGAGGGGGCGGCACTGAAGCTTTCTTT. Protein product: CASSLGGGGTEAFF. The variable domain in full, with the rest retrieved from reference TRBV5-1 and TRBJ1-1, is KAGVTQTPRYLIKTRGQQVTLSCSPISGHRSVSWYQQTPGQGLQFLFEYFSETQRNKGNFPGRFSGRQFSNSRSEMNVSTLELGDSALYLCASSLGGGGTEAFFGQGTRLTVV.

This clone has a single count. The J gene is TRBJ1-5, the V gene TRBV6-6; D is possibly TRBD1 (5 bases). Germline V CDR1 and CDR2: MNHNY, SVGAGI (reference sequence). V lost 2 bases and J 2 bases, leaving 13 bases between the germline ends. There are 16 residues in the CDR3. This CDR3 reads CASSYTNAGRNQPQHF. The CDR3 DNA is TGTGCCAGCAGTTACACCAATGCAGGGCGCAATCAGCCCCAGCATTTT.

This sequence joins TRBV5-1 and TRBJ2-5; TRBD1 matches 7 bases. J lost 8 bases, V lost 0 bases, and 7 bases had no gene match. This CDR3 region has 14 residues. Per the germline V gene, CDR1 is SGHRS and CDR2 is YFSETQ. CDR3 sequence: CASSLEGTAITQYF. CDR3 DNA: TGCGCCAGCAGCTTGGAGGGGACAGCTATTACCCAGTACTTC.

The rearrangement uses TRBV28 and TRBJ2-3, with TRBD1 matching over 10 bases. V gave up 10 bases and J gave up 4 bases; unmatched junction bases: 8. Germline CDR1 and CDR2: MDHEN and SYDVKM. The CDR3 contains 14 residues. The DNA for the CDR3 is TGTGCCACCCTCTGGGACAGGGGCCCAGATACGCAGTATTTT. This sequence encodes CATLWDRGPDTQYF.

This chain joins TRBV7-9 and TRBJ1-4; 7 nucleotides align to TRBD1. The CDR3 is made up of 16 amino acids. Unmatched junction bases numbered 10, after V lost 5 bases and J lost 4 bases. Germline V CDR1 and CDR2: SEHNR, FQNEAQ (reference sequence). CDR3 loop: CASSLNGDSYNEKLFF. CDR3 nucleotides: TGTGCCAGCAGCCTGAACGGGGACAGCTATAATGAAAAACTGTTTTTT. Full variable domain (rest looked up from reference TRBV7-9 and TRBJ1-4): DTGVSQNPRHKITKRGQNVTFRCDPISEHNRLYWYRQTLGQGPEFLTYFQNEAQLEKSRLLSDRFSAERPKGSFSTLEIQRTEQGDSAMYLCASSLNGDSYNEKLFFGSGTQLSVL.

The chain joins TRBV13 to TRBJ2-7; D gene unclear. Germline V lookup: CDR1 PRHDT, CDR2 FYEKMQ (reference sequence). V was clipped by 5 bases and J by 5 bases, with 10 bases between them. The CDR3 loop spans 12 amino acids. CDR3 nucleotide sequence: TGTGCCAGCAGCAAAACCAGAAACGAGCAGTACTTC. Amino acids: CASSKTRNEQYF.